The 22 T cell receptor beta chains listed next were all sequenced from one sample in a study of CD8 T cells in Susac syndrome. A quantity of about 0.45 to 1 ug RNA underwent reverse transcription using random hexamers. Each CDR3 protein gets one entry after TCRdb re-called the immunoSEQ multiplex PCR reads with MiXCR. Here the sample spans around 170,000 distinct CDR3 sequences, about 92% being singletons. The sequencing input was CD4+ T cells from PBMCs. The receptors stem from a human donor in good health.

The chain combines TRBV7-2 with TRBJ2-3, with 9 bases fitting TRBD1. The CDR3 has 16 amino acids. V lost 5 bases and J lost 1; bases outside the gene matches: 7. Germline CDR1 reads SGHTA; CDR2 reads FQGNSA. Written as DNA, the CDR3 is TGTGCCAGCAGCCTTAGACAGGGGGTGGGCACAGATACGCAGTATTTT. Translating it yields CASSLRQGVGTDTQYF. Combining the CDR3 with reference TRBV7-2 and TRBJ2-3 gives the whole variable domain GAGVSQSPSNKVTEKGKDVELRCDPISGHTALYWYRQSLGQGLEFLIYFQGNSAPDKSGLPSDRFSAERTGGSVSTLTIQRTQQEDSAVYLCASSLRQGVGTDTQYFGPGTRLTVL.

The chain has TRBV10-3 and TRBJ2-1, with D uncertain. The CDR3 extends over 15 amino acids. Germline V gene lookup returns CDR1 ENHRY and CDR2 SYGVKD. With 2 bases removed from V and 1 base from J, the gap between germline ends came to 9 bases. The CDR3 loop is CAISERPHSYNEQFF. The CDR3, as DNA: TGTGCCATCAGTGAGAGACCCCATTCCTACAATGAGCAGTTCTTC.

The CDR3 DNA follows: TGCAGCGTTGAAGGCGGCTTAAAGGCAGATACGCAGTATTTT. Its translation: CSVEGGLKADTQYF. The rearrangement uses TRBV29-1 and TRBJ2-3; D is undetermined. The CDR3 extends over 14 amino acids. The V and J ends lost 1 base and 4 bases respectively, with 12 bases between them. The V gene's germline CDR1 is SQVTM and CDR2 ANQGSEA.

V gene TRBV7-2 combines with J gene TRBJ1-2; TRBD1 might be the D (5 bases). The CDR3 runs to 12 residues. V was pared by 5 bases and J by 7 bases, with 11 bases between. Germline CDR1 and CDR2: SGHTA and FQGNSA. Here the CDR3 reads CASSLQGSGYTF. The CDR3 coding sequence is TGTGCCAGCAGCCTGCAGGGATCTGGCTACACCTTC.

The rearrangement links TRBV6-5 to TRBJ2-5, with D unclear. The CDR3 covers 14 residues. The V and J ends lost 2 bases and 5 bases respectively, with 12 bases between them. The germline gives CDR1 MNHEY, CDR2 SVGAGI. The CDR3 protein is CASSYGVGSETQYF. The CDR3 region has the DNA TGTGCCAGCAGTTACGGTGTGGGGTCCGAGACCCAGTACTTC.

CDR3 amino acids: CAWRDRGGPYEQYF. DNA for the CDR3: TGTGCCTGGAGAGACAGGGGAGGACCCTACGAGCAGTACTTC. The gene calls are TRBV30 and TRBJ2-7, with 8 positions matching TRBD1. This CDR3 region has 14 residues. Per the germline V gene, CDR1 is GTSNPN and CDR2 is SVGIG (reference sequence). V trimming: 3 bases; J trimming: 2 bases; junction bases outside the gene matches: 6.

V and J are TRBV9 and TRBJ2-7, with unresolved D. CDR3 length: 12 residues. Germline lookup yields CDR1 SGDLS and CDR2 YYNGEE. V was shortened by 7 bases and J by 2 bases, with 10 bases between the two germline ends. The CDR3 sequence: CASGPRPYEQYF. CDR3 bases: TGTGCCAGCGGCCCCCGTCCCTACGAGCAGTACTTC.

This clonotype has a handful of counts. This chain uses TRBV5-1 with TRBJ2-7, with D unclear. The CDR3 runs to 13 residues. Trimming stripped 0 bases from V and 2 bases from J, with 6 bases between. Germline loops: CDR1 SGHRS, CDR2 YFSETQ. CDR3 bases: TGCGCCAGCAGCTTGGTCCATCCCTACGAGCAGTACTTC. This gives the protein CASSLVHPYEQYF.

The chain recombines TRBV7-9 with TRBJ1-2, with D perhaps TRBD1 (6 bases). This CDR3 comprises 16 residues. The V and J ends lost 4 bases and 6 bases respectively, with 21 bases between them. Germline V gene lookup returns CDR1 SEHNR and CDR2 FQNEAQ (reference sequence). CDR3 DNA sequence: TGTGCCAGCAGCTCCTTCCTAACAGGGCAGGTCCATGGCTACACCTTC. Its translation: CASSSFLTGQVHGYTF.

The rearrangement uses TRBV5-1 and TRBJ2-1; D gene unclear. Deletions cut 4 bases from V and 0 bases from J, with 11 bases between. From germline, CDR1 is SGHRS and CDR2 YFSETQ. This CDR3 region has 15 residues. The chain's CDR3 is CASSEALSSYNEQFF. Here the CDR3 DNA reads TGCGCCAGCAGCGAGGCGCTTAGCTCCTACAATGAGCAGTTCTTC.

The gene calls are TRBV4-3 and TRBJ1-2; 8 bases line up with TRBD1. The CDR3 covers 15 residues. CDR1 is LGHNA and CDR2 is YSLEER in the germline V gene. V shed 1 base and J 4 bases; nucleotides not matched to a gene: 5. DNA of the CDR3: TGCGCCAGCAGCCAAGCATCGACAGGGGTCTATGGCTACACCTTC. As protein: CASSQASTGVYGYTF.

This clonotype was picked up one time. The chain carries TRBV20-1 and TRBJ1-5; weak D call: TRBD1 (6 bases). From germline, CDR1 is DFQATT and CDR2 SNEGSKA (reference sequence). The CDR3 has 13 residues. Trimming cost V 4 bases and J 3 bases, with 10 bases left between them. In DNA form, the CDR3 reads TGCAGTGCTATGGACAGCATCAATCAGCCCCAGCATTTT. Residues: CSAMDSINQPQHF.

This CDR3 reads CAWTRLAGLQETQYF. CDR3 DNA sequence: TGTGCCTGGACGAGACTAGCGGGCCTGCAAGAGACCCAGTACTTC. The chain uses TRBV30 and TRBJ2-5; 10 bases are shared with TRBD2. The CDR3 sequence is 15 residues long. The germline V gene has CDR1 GTSNPN and CDR2 SVGIG (reference sequence). The trim removed 4 bases at V and 2 bases at J, leaving 7 bases unmatched.

This clonotype was recorded a few times. V is TRBV13 and J is TRBJ2-7; no reliable D call. Germline V gene lookup returns CDR1 PRHDT and CDR2 FYEKMQ (reference sequence). V lost 5 bases and J 0 bases, leaving 14 bases between the germline ends. CDR3 length: 15 residues. CDR3 DNA sequence: TGTGCCAGCAGCCGTACCCCACTTCCCTCCTACGAGCAGTACTTC. It codes for CASSRTPLPSYEQYF.

The rearrangement uses TRBV12-3 or TRBV12-4 and TRBJ2-6, with TRBD2 matching over 10 bases. The V gene end was trimmed by 6 bases and the J gene end by 3 bases; junction bases not matched to a gene: 11. The CDR3 spans 18 residues. DNA for the CDR3: TGTGCCAGCAGGGTTCTATCTAGCGGGAGTATTGGGGCCAACGTCCTGACTTTC. Translating it yields CASRVLSSGSIGANVLTF.

This clonotype was recorded once. J is TRBJ2-1 and V is TRBV6-5; TRBD1 matches at 9 bases. This CDR3 is 14 amino acids long. CDR1 MNHEY and CDR2 SVGAGI come from the germline V gene. J lost 8 bases, V lost 5 bases, and 7 bases had no gene match. The CDR3 coding sequence is TGTGCCAGCAGTAGCGGGACAGGGCACTATGAGCAGTTCTTC. It specifies CASSSGTGHYEQFF.

This chain links TRBV28 with TRBJ2-5, with D perhaps matching TRBD1 or TRBD2 (5 bases each). The CDR3 runs to 15 residues. The V gene's germline CDR1 is MDHEN and CDR2 SYDVKM. With 4 bases removed from V and 2 bases from J, the gap between germline ends came to 14 bases. CDR3 DNA sequence: TGTGCCAGCAGTTCCGGGACCTCGGGGCAAGAGACCCAGTACTTC. This codes for CASSSGTSGQETQYF.

The chain carries TRBV29-1 and TRBJ2-1; the D gene is possibly TRBD2 (5 bases). CDR3 length: 13 residues. Trimming removed 4 bases from V and 10 bases from J, with 17 bases in between. CDR1 is SQVTM and CDR2 is ANQGSEA in the germline V gene. For the CDR3, the DNA is TGCAGCGTTGGTAGGGAGTCGCTGGGGGAGCAGTTCTTC. This codes for CSVGRESLGEQFF.

The chain employs TRBV2 and TRBJ2-1; no reliable D call. The germline gives CDR1 SNHLY, CDR2 FYNNEI. The V and J ends lost 6 bases and 6 bases respectively, with 9 bases between them. This CDR3 region has 12 residues. The CDR3 DNA follows: TGTGCCAGCAGACCCGACGTCAATGAGCAGTTCTTC. It specifies CASRPDVNEQFF.

This clonotype occurred once. This chain joins TRBV28 and TRBJ2-7; tentatively, D is TRBD1 or TRBD2 (5 bases each). V shed 8 bases and J shed 9 bases, with 20 bases lying between them. The CDR3 length is 13 residues. CDR1 is MDHEN and CDR2 is SYDVKM in the germline V gene. In nucleotides, the CDR3 is TGTGCCAGCGGCGACCTTCGGGGACGAGGGCAGTACTTC. This translates into CASGDLRGRGQYF.

Here the CDR3 reads CASSRQGSSYNEQFF. In DNA, the CDR3 is TGTGCCAGCTCACGTCAAGGGAGCTCCTACAATGAGCAGTTCTTC. The chain combines TRBV18 with TRBJ2-1; D is possibly TRBD2 (5 bases). V shed 4 bases and J shed 0 bases, with 10 bases lying between them. CDR1 KGHSH and CDR2 LQKENI come from the germline V gene. This CDR3 is built from 15 residues.

The chain is built from TRBV4-1 and TRBJ2-6, with TRBD2 matching 8 bases. CDR3 length equals 20 residues. V lost 4 bases to trimming and J lost 0 bases; unmatched junction nucleotides: 14. Germline V CDR1 and CDR2: MGHRA, YSYEKL. The CDR3 sequence is CASSRTRPAGANSGANVLTF. CDR3 in DNA: TGCGCCAGCAGCCGCACCAGGCCAGCGGGGGCAAACTCTGGGGCCAACGTCCTGACTTTC.